The 20 T cell receptor beta chains below were found in one sample sequenced in a study of cytomegalovirus exposure and HLA in healthy donors. The study ran its PCR with 60 Vbeta and 13 Jbeta primers. The repertoire was sequenced with immunoSEQ multiplex PCR; TCRdb's copy has only in-frame clones and lacks some. The sample yields fewer than 120,000 clones, around 86% seen once. Sequencing input: PBMCs. Receptors were obtained from a man between 40 and 49 years old in good health and CMV-seronegative.

This chain links TRBV2 with TRBJ2-5; possibly TRBD2 for D (6 bases). This CDR3 has 15 residues. V was pared by 0 bases and J by 7 bases, with 15 bases between. CDR1 and CDR2 (germline): SNHLY, FYNNEI. The CDR3 DNA is TGTGCCAGCAGTGAAGCGCTGCCGGGGGTCGGGACCCAGTACTTC. Translation: CASSEALPGVGTQYF.

The chain carries TRBV29-1 and TRBJ2-7; 9 bases are shared with TRBD1. From germline, CDR1 is SQVTM and CDR2 ANQGSEA. V was clipped by 6 bases and J by 4 bases; unmatched bases: 10. The CDR3 totals 14 residues. The CDR3 is CSVARGTGKYEQYF. Written as DNA, the CDR3 is TGCAGCGTGGCCCGCGGGACAGGGAAATACGAGCAGTACTTC.

This chain connects TRBV6-1 to TRBJ1-1, with D perhaps TRBD1 (5 bases). V lost 2 bases and J lost 3, with 7 bases in between. CDR1 is MNHNS and CDR2 is SASEGT in the germline V gene. CDR3 size: 13 residues. As DNA, the CDR3 is TGTGCCAGCAGTGAATTCAGGGACACTGAAGCTTTCTTT. Protein product: CASSEFRDTEAFF.

This chain uses TRBV5-6 with TRBJ1-2; the D gene is possibly TRBD1 (5 bases). CDR1 and CDR2 (germline): SGHDT, YYEEEE. The length of the CDR3 is 14 residues. V was clipped by 0 bases and J by 7 bases, with 13 bases between them. CDR3 amino acids: CASSLATGGGGYTF. CDR3 nucleotides: TGTGCCAGCAGCTTGGCCACGGGGGGTGGTGGCTACACCTTC.

The chain employs TRBV5-6 and TRBJ2-3, with 10 bases fitting TRBD1. The CDR3 has 16 amino acids. Germline V gives CDR1 SGHDT, CDR2 YYEEEE. The V segment lost 1 base and the J segment 1 base; nucleotides outside the gene matches: 3. For the CDR3, the DNA is TGTGCCAGCAGCTTGCGAGGGACAGGGGGCACAGATACGCAGTATTTT. Its protein product is CASSLRGTGGTDTQYF.

CDR3 coding DNA: TGTGCCAGCAGCCCAACTACGGGGAGCTACGAGCAGTACTTC. This encodes CASSPTTGSYEQYF. V gene TRBV7-8 combines with J gene TRBJ2-7, with D maybe TRBD2 (5 bases). This CDR3 spans 14 amino acids. The V and J ends lost 5 bases and 3 bases respectively, with 14 bases between them. Germline assignment: CDR1 SGHVS and CDR2 FQNEAQ.

This rearrangement joins TRBV5-1 to TRBJ1-4; tentatively, D is TRBD1 (6 bases). From germline, CDR1 is SGHRS and CDR2 YFSETQ. V lost 0 bases to trimming and J lost 0 bases, with 12 bases between them. This CDR3 has 17 amino acids. CDR3 bases: TGCGCCAGCAGCTTGGTATCGGACAGTACAACTAATGAAAAACTGTTTTTT. Protein: CASSLVSDSTTNEKLFF. Full variable domain (outside the CDR3, taken from reference TRBV5-1 and TRBJ1-4): KAGVTQTPRYLIKTRGQQVTLSCSPISGHRSVSWYQQTPGQGLQFLFEYFSETQRNKGNFPGRFSGRQFSNSRSEMNVSTLELGDSALYLCASSLVSDSTTNEKLFFGSGTQLSVL.

The genes are TRBV6-1 and TRBJ1-4; possible D gene TRBD1, 5 bases. The V gene's germline CDR1 is MNHNS and CDR2 SASEGT. The CDR3 covers 14 residues. V lost 6 bases and J lost 0, with 8 bases in between. Here the CDR3 reads CASRWGATNEKLFF. Here the CDR3 DNA reads TGTGCCAGCAGATGGGGGGCAACTAATGAAAAACTGTTTTTT.

V is TRBV4-1 and J is TRBJ1-2; 9 positions match TRBD1. Trimming cost V 1 base and J 0 bases; bases outside gene matches: 6. Germline V gene sequence: CDR1 MGHRA, CDR2 YSYEKL. This CDR3 is 17 amino acids long. In nucleotides, the CDR3 is TGCGCCAGCAGCCAAGCCCCGGGACAGGGAGCTAACTATGGCTACACCTTC. This translates into CASSQAPGQGANYGYTF.

The gene calls are TRBV6-1 and TRBJ1-1; D unclear. The germline CDR1 and CDR2 sequences are MNHNS and SASEGT. This CDR3 has 14 residues. V was pared by 4 bases and J by 0 bases, with 9 bases between. This CDR3 is CASSGAGMNTEAFF. The CDR3, as DNA: TGTGCCAGCAGTGGGGCGGGGATGAACACTGAAGCTTTCTTT.

The V and J genes are TRBV2 and TRBJ1-2, with D uncertain. The CDR3 loop spans 13 amino acids. Trimming took off 8 bases at V and 2 bases at J, with 12 bases between the two ends. From germline, CDR1 is SNHLY and CDR2 FYNNEI. CDR3 sequence reads: CASGEVPNYGYTF. The CDR3 nucleotides are TGTGCCAGCGGGGAGGTCCCCAACTATGGCTACACCTTC.

The J gene is TRBJ1-1, the V gene TRBV30, with D unclear. V lost 5 bases and J lost 1, with 14 bases in between. Germline V gives CDR1 GTSNPN, CDR2 SVGIG (reference sequence). The CDR3 sequence is 14 residues long. This CDR3 reads CAWVLERENTEAFF. CDR3 coding DNA: TGTGCCTGGGTGCTCGAGAGGGAGAACACTGAAGCTTTCTTT.

The rearrangement links TRBV6-1 to TRBJ1-1; D remains unclear. Germline values: CDR1 MNHNS, CDR2 SASEGT. There are 11 residues in the CDR3. V shed 8 bases and J shed 4 bases, with 8 bases lying between them. CDR3 DNA sequence: TGTGCCAGCTGCCGGGGCACTGAAGCTTTCTTT. Translated: CASCRGTEAFF.

The rearrangement joins TRBV7-7 to TRBJ2-5; 9 bases are a match to TRBD1. CDR1 and CDR2 (germline): SSHAT, FNYEAQ (reference sequence). The V and J ends lost 5 bases and 1 base, in that order; junction bases with no gene match: 17. The CDR3 has 19 amino acids. In nucleotides, the CDR3 is TGTGCCAGCAGCCAGCCCGGGACAGGGTCAAAGGGAGGCCAAGAGACCCAGTACTTC. It is translated as CASSQPGTGSKGGQETQYF.

This clone was seen once. The gene calls are TRBV19 and TRBJ1-2; 8 nucleotides align to TRBD1. Germline CDR1 LNHDA, CDR2 SQIVND (reference sequence). The CDR3 covers 14 residues. The trim removed 7 bases at V and 5 bases at J, leaving 9 bases unmatched. The CDR3 here is CASNPGQGKYGYTF. CDR3 DNA sequence: TGTGCCAGTAACCCTGGACAGGGAAAGTATGGCTACACCTTC.

This chain uses TRBV5-5 with TRBJ2-5, with D possibly being TRBD2 (6 bases). V shed 7 bases and J shed 2 bases, with 15 bases lying between them. From germline, CDR1 is SGHKS and CDR2 YYEKEE (reference sequence). The CDR3 runs 14 residues. CDR3 protein: CASSGGTRQETQYF. The CDR3 DNA is TGTGCCAGCTCCGGAGGGACGAGACAAGAGACCCAGTACTTC.

The CDR3 protein is CASSIDRSGYTF. CDR3 nucleotides: TGTGCCAGTAGTATCGACAGAAGCGGCTACACCTTC. V and J are TRBV19 and TRBJ1-2, with a weak D call TRBD1 (5 bases). The V and J ends lost 3 bases and 8 bases respectively, with 10 bases between them. Germline V gene lookup returns CDR1 LNHDA and CDR2 SQIVND (reference sequence). The CDR3 extends over 12 amino acids. Looking up the rest from reference TRBV19 and TRBJ1-2 gives the full variable domain: DGGITQSPKYLFRKEGQNVTLSCEQNLNHDAMYWYRQDPGQGLRLIYYSQIVNDFQKGDIAEGYSVSREKKESFPLTVTSAQKNPTAFYLCASSIDRSGYTFGSGTRLTVV.

This rearrangement joins TRBV6-5 to TRBJ1-1, with D perhaps TRBD1 (5 bases). The V gene lost 0 bases and the J gene lost 1 base, with 9 bases spanning the gap. Germline-derived CDR1 and CDR2 are MNHEY and SVGAGI. The CDR3 totals 15 residues. The CDR3 region has the DNA TGTGCCAGCAGTTACTCACAGGTGACGAACACTGAAGCTTTCTTT. This sequence encodes CASSYSQVTNTEAFF.

The V call is TRBV27, the J call TRBJ2-3; D call uncertain. This CDR3 is built from 15 residues. Germline V gene lookup returns CDR1 MNHEY and CDR2 SMNVEV (reference sequence). Trimming took 0 bases from V and 0 from J, leaving 7 bases between them. This chain's CDR3 is CASSLSAGSTDTQYF. For the CDR3, the DNA is TGTGCCAGCAGTTTATCAGCAGGTAGCACAGATACGCAGTATTTT.

This chain connects TRBV9 to TRBJ1-1, with TRBD1 as a possible D gene (5 bases). V gave up 5 bases and J gave up 4 bases, with 15 bases separating them. The germline gives CDR1 SGDLS, CDR2 YYNGEE. The CDR3 length is 14 residues. The CDR3 DNA follows: TGTGCCAGCAGTAGACAGACCTCGAGCACTGAAGCTTTCTTT. It specifies CASSRQTSSTEAFF.